The 25 T cell receptor beta chains in this list originate from one sample, sequenced in a study of prognosis after radiotherapy for stage I lung cancer. Two-round multiplex PCR on genomic DNA was the method by which TCR beta CDR3 was amplified. The authors ran first-round PCR with primers specific to each TRBV and TRBJ gene. Each CDR3 protein gets one entry after TCRdb re-called the multiplex PCR reads with MiXCR. The sample lists about 51,000 distinct CDR3 sequences; less than 45% were seen once. The specimen was PBMCs, collected before or after stereotactic body radiation therapy (not recorded which). The receptors here all came from a donor aged 50 or older with non-small cell lung cancer.

This clonotype has a count of ten or more. The chain recombines TRBV7-9 with TRBJ2-1; D ambiguous. Germline V CDR1 and CDR2: SEHNR, FQNEAQ (reference sequence). The length of the CDR3 is 12 residues. V was clipped by 1 base and J by 13 bases, with 11 bases between them. The CDR3 nucleotides are TGTGCCAGCAGCTTAGAGGGATGGATTCAGTTCTTC. Its translation: CASSLEGWIQFF.

In this sample, this clonotype turned up many times. The CDR3 DNA is TGTGCCAGCAGCACGGGGCCGACAGATACGCAGTATTTT. It specifies CASSTGPTDTQYF. V and J are TRBV5-4 and TRBJ2-3; tentatively, D is TRBD1 or TRBD2 (5 bases each). Trimming removed 4 bases from V and 3 bases from J, with 9 bases in between. The CDR3 consists of 13 residues. The germline gives CDR1 SGHNT, CDR2 YYREEE (reference sequence). The full variable domain, in which reference TRBV5-4 and TRBJ2-3 provide the parts outside the CDR3, is ETGVTQSPTHLIKTRGQQVTLRCSSQSGHNTVSWYQQALGQGPQFIFQYYREEENGRGNFPPRFSGLQFPNYSSELNVNALELDDSALYLCASSTGPTDTQYFGPGTRLTVL.

The chain couples TRBV10-3 to TRBJ2-2; TRBD1 matches at 8 bases. The CDR3 contains 13 residues. Trimming took 10 bases from V and 5 from J; bases not matched to a gene: 6. CDR1 and CDR2 from the germline V gene are ENHRY and SYGVKD. CDR3 DNA sequence: TGTGCCACTCGGACAGGGCAGACCGGGGAGCTGTTTTTT. Amino acids: CATRTGQTGELFF.

With respect to this clonotype: Given the absence of the conserved phenylalanine or tryptophan at the CDR3 end, a read error is likely. The DNA is omitted, as the CDR3 cannot be located on it reliably, and the CDR3 follows TCRdb's listing. This chain connects TRBV3-1 to TRBJ2-1; TRBD1, the table's D call, was not compared with the DNA. A total of 13 residues make up the CDR3, ends included. Looked up from germline, CDR1 is LGHDT and CDR2 is YNNKEL (reference sequence). The CDR3 spells CASSPSGVWSTFL.

This clonotype was counted at least ten times. CDR3 DNA sequence: TGTGCCAGCAGCCGGGACGGAGCGGATATTAATGAGCAGTTCTTC. Protein sequence: CASSRDGADINEQFF. V and J are TRBV7-2 and TRBJ2-1; D could derive from TRBD1 or TRBD2 (5 bases each). The CDR3 totals 15 residues. CDR1 and CDR2 from the germline V gene are SGHTA and FQGNSA. V was clipped by 5 bases and J by 7 bases, with 18 bases between them. Drawing the rest from reference TRBV7-2 and TRBJ2-1, the complete variable domain is GAGVSQSPSNKVTEKGKDVELRCDPISGHTALYWYRQSLGQGLEFLIYFQGNSAPDKSGLPSDRFSAERTGGSVSTLTIQRTQQEDSAVYLCASSRDGADINEQFFGPGTRLTVL.

J is TRBJ1-1 and V is TRBV19, with D maybe TRBD1 (5 bases). Looked up from germline, CDR1 is LNHDA and CDR2 is SQIVND (reference sequence). Trimming stripped 7 bases from V and 7 bases from J, with 16 bases between. The CDR3 length is 13 residues. CDR3 sequence: CASTSCRENEAFF. The CDR3 nucleotides read TGTGCCAGTACTTCTTGCAGGGAAAATGAAGCTTTCTTT.

Concerning this clonotype itself: Germline and junction disagree at one end, which may indicate a read error. The CDR3 sequence is CASKLAGDLFF. For the CDR3, the DNA is TGTGCCAGTAAGCTGGCCGGGGATCTGTTTTTC. The gene calls are TRBV19 and TRBJ2-2; tentative D call: TRBD2 (5 bases). In germline, CDR1 is LNHDA, CDR2 SQIVND (reference sequence). The CDR3 spans 11 residues.

Remarks on this clonotype: This likely came from a read error, as a far larger clone is one base away. This chain joins TRBV7-9 and TRBJ2-7; 8 bases are shared with TRBD2. CDR3 size: 15 residues. Germline V gives CDR1 SEHNR, CDR2 FQNEAQ (reference sequence). DNA of the CDR3: TGTGCCAGCAGCTTCAAGCGGGAGTCCGTCTACGAGAAGTACTTC. Its translation: CASSFKRESVYEKYF.

Regarding this clonotype: This may be a read error: a much more frequent sequence differs by one nucleotide. This rearrangement joins TRBV6-1 to TRBJ2-6; tentative D call: TRBD1 (6 bases). Per germline, CDR1 MNHNS and CDR2 SASEGT. CDR3 size: 16 residues. CDR3 residues: CASSPFSGAGANVLNF. The CDR3 region has the DNA TGTGCCAGCAGCCCATTCTCAGGGGCCGGGGCCAACGTCCTGAATTTC.

The table lists this clonotype with a few counts. A much larger clone lies one base from this, so it may be a read error. V is TRBV6-1 and J is TRBJ1-5; D unresolved. The V gene's germline CDR1 is MNHNS and CDR2 SASEGT. This CDR3 spans 14 amino acids. The V and J ends lost 8 bases and 2 bases respectively, with 13 bases between them. CDR3 region: CASPGRSRNQPQHF. The CDR3 nucleotides read TGTGCCAGCCCGGGCAGAAGTCGCAATCAGCCCCAGCATTTT.

The gene calls are TRBV7-2 and TRBJ2-2; D may be TRBD2 (6 bases). Germline V CDR1 and CDR2: SGHTA, FQGNSA. V lost 6 bases and J 17 bases, leaving 37 bases between the germline ends. The CDR3 loop spans 18 amino acids. CDR3 residues: CASRSVAGNVWTPGSCFF. CDR3 bases: TGTGCCAGCAGGTCGGTCGCGGGAAATGTATGGACACCGGGTAGCTGTTTTTTT.

As regards this clonotype: A junction boundary mismatches the germline segment, possibly from a read error. This rearrangement joins TRBV24-1 to TRBJ1-6; D possibly corresponds to TRBD1 (6 bases). The length of the CDR3 is 14 residues. Germline-derived CDR1 and CDR2 are KGHDR and SFDVKD. The CDR3, as DNA: TGTGCCACCAGTGATCTCCATGGGGGCTCACCCCTCCACTTC. This codes for CATSDLHGGSPLHF.

This clonotype was seen many times. This chain joins TRBV11-2 and TRBJ2-1; D is undetermined. The germline V gene encodes CDR1 SGHAT and CDR2 FQNNGV. The CDR3 runs to 13 residues. V was pared by 2 bases and J by 0 bases, with 2 bases between. The CDR3 region has the DNA TGTGCCAGCAGCTTAAACTCCTACAATGAGCAGTTCTTC. Amino acids: CASSLNSYNEQFF.

This clonotype has at least ten counts. This chain joins TRBV10-2 and TRBJ2-5, with TRBD1 matching 9 bases. There are 14 residues in the CDR3. V lost 6 bases, J lost 7 bases, and 9 bases stayed unmatched. The germline gives CDR1 WSHSY, CDR2 SAAADI. CDR3 amino acids: CASRTGGGLSTQYF. The CDR3 nucleotides are TGCGCCAGCAGGACAGGGGGGGGGTTGTCGACCCAGTACTTC.

This clonotype has a count of ten or more. This chain connects TRBV28 to TRBJ2-7; TRBD2 aligns across 7 bases. This CDR3 region has 15 residues. Trimming took 3 bases from V and 1 from J; bases not matched to a gene: 6. In germline, CDR1 is MDHEN, CDR2 SYDVKM. The CDR3 protein is CASSLGLAESYEQYF. CDR3 DNA sequence: TGTGCCAGCAGTTTGGGGCTAGCGGAATCCTACGAGCAGTACTTC.

On this clonotype itself: This is likely an artifact of a read error, given a far larger clone one base away. V and J are TRBV7-9 and TRBJ1-5; 7 bases agree with TRBD1. The CDR3 is made up of 22 amino acids. Per the germline V gene, CDR1 is SEHNR and CDR2 is FQNEAQ (reference sequence). J was trimmed by 2 bases and V by 4 bases; bases with no gene match: 26. CDR3 coding DNA: TGTGCCAGCAGCTCTAAAGGGGGCTTAAAGGGGGCGAGTAGGGAACGCAATCAGCCCCAGCATTTT. This sequence encodes CASSSKGGLKGASRERNQPQHF.

This clonotype was observed a single time. A read error likely explains this, since a far larger clone differs by one base. The chain carries TRBV7-8 and TRBJ1-1, with D unresolved. Germline CDR1 is SGHVS and CDR2 is FQNEAQ. The CDR3 is 14 residues long. The V end was cut by 5 bases, the J end by 5 bases, with 15 bases between. CDR3 bases: TGTGCCAGCAGCCCCAGGATGTTTGTAACTGAAGCTTTCTTT. It yields the protein CASSPRMFVTEAFF.

The chain carries TRBV5-4 and TRBJ1-3; 7 bases agree with TRBD1. The trim removed 0 bases at V and 3 bases at J, leaving 9 bases unmatched. CDR1 is SGHNT, CDR2 YYREEE, per germline (reference sequence). The CDR3 loop spans 17 amino acids. DNA of the CDR3: TGTGCCAGCAGCTTGGGAGGGGGCGGGACAGATGGAAACACCATATATTTT. Its translation: CASSLGGGGTDGNTIYF.

This clonotype was observed many times. The chain is built from TRBV5-1 and TRBJ1-5; D is perhaps TRBD1 (6 bases). CDR1 and CDR2 (germline): SGHRS, YFSETQ. The V and J ends lost 4 bases and 4 bases respectively, with 18 bases between them. This CDR3 has 16 residues. In DNA form, the CDR3 reads TGCGCCAGCAGCCCCGGAGGGGGGGGATCTAATCAGCCCCAGCATTTT. Translated, it gives CASSPGGGGSNQPQHF.

In this sample, this clonotype turned up once. This likely came from a read error, as a far larger clone is one base away. This chain links TRBV6-9 with TRBJ2-7; weak D call: TRBD2 (6 bases). The germline gives CDR1 MNHGY, CDR2 SVAAGI. V was clipped by 3 bases and J by 2 bases, with 14 bases between them. The length of the CDR3 is 15 residues. CDR3 DNA sequence: TGTGCCAGCAGTTACTTACCCCCGGGGGCCTACGAGCAGTACTTC. This codes for CASSYLPPGAYEQYF.

This clonotype came up many times. The chain links TRBV6-1 to TRBJ1-1; D possibly corresponds to TRBD1 (6 bases). The CDR3 spans 13 residues. Germline CDR1 and CDR2: MNHNS and SASEGT. Trimming took off 6 bases at V and 4 bases at J, with 12 bases between the two ends. The CDR3 bases are TGTGCCAGCAGACCAGGGGTGGGCACTGAAGCTTTCTTT. It is translated as CASRPGVGTEAFF.

Regarding this clonotype: A much larger clone is a single base away; this may be a read error. This rearrangement joins TRBV12-3 or TRBV12-4 to TRBJ2-3; no definite D call. Trimming pared 3 bases from V and 7 bases from J, leaving 5 bases between. There are 11 residues in the CDR3. DNA of the CDR3: TGTGCCAGCAGTTTCAGGTATACGCAGTATTTT. Translated: CASSFRYTQYF.

Only one count was recorded for this clonotype. The chain carries TRBV9 and TRBJ1-2, with 7 bases that match TRBD1. This CDR3 has 16 residues. V gave up 1 base and J gave up 4 bases; unmatched junction bases: 10. From germline, CDR1 is SGDLS and CDR2 YYNGEE. CDR3 region: CASSVQQGRSVYGYTF. The CDR3 region has the DNA TGTGCCAGCAGCGTACAACAGGGGCGCAGTGTCTATGGCTACACCTTC.

The chain links TRBV6-5 to TRBJ2-7; D remains unclear. Germline lookup yields CDR1 MNHEY and CDR2 SVGAGI. The V end lost 2 bases, the J end lost 5 bases, and 13 bases lay between the germline ends. This CDR3 has 14 amino acids. The chain's CDR3 is CASSYPIGLHEQYF. CDR3 sequence (DNA): TGTGCCAGCAGTTACCCGATCGGTCTTCACGAGCAGTACTTC.

In this sample, this clonotype turned up many times. V gene TRBV2 combines with J gene TRBJ2-6, with no clear D. CDR1 is SNHLY and CDR2 is FYNNEI in the germline V gene. The V and J ends lost 6 bases and 4 bases respectively, with 16 bases between them. The CDR3 runs to 16 residues. The CDR3 here is CASRSLRTWGANVLTF. In DNA form, the CDR3 reads TGTGCCAGCAGATCCTTGCGTACTTGGGGGGCCAACGTCCTGACTTTC.